This T cell receptor beta chain appears in the sequencing data of a study of cytomegalovirus exposure and HLA in healthy donors. The PCR made use of 60 Vbeta and 13 Jbeta primers. Sequencing was performed with immunoSEQ multiplex PCR; in TCRdb, only in-frame clones are kept and a portion is missing. Of 150,000 to 200,000 clones in the sample, about 80% were seen once. Unmatched junction bases numbered 5, after V lost 0 bases and J lost 5 bases. The CDR3 is 15 residues long. Per germline, CDR1 SGHDT and CDR2 YYEEEE. V usage is TRBV5-6 and J usage is TRBJ2-7; TRBD1 matches 10 bases. Sequenced sample: PBMCs. The receptor's source is a woman aged 55-69 years in good health and CMV-seropositive. CDR3 DNA sequence: TGTGCCAGCAGCTTGGTTGGGGACAGGGGCGACGAGCAGTACTTC. It is translated as CASSLVGDRGDEQYF. The whole variable domain, remainder taken from reference TRBV5-6 and TRBJ2-7, is DAGVTQSPTHLIKTRGQQVTLRCSPKSGHDTVSWYQQALGQGPQFIFQYYEEEERQRGNFPDRFSGHQFPNYSSELNVNALLLGDSALYLCASSLVGDRGDEQYFGPGTRLTVT.